Presented here are 20 T cell receptor beta chains from one specimen sequenced in a study of T cell clonality in common variable immunodeficiency. Antigens of these TCRs are unknown. Findings and caveats of the study: Reportedly, TCR beta sequences from common variable immunodeficiency showed fewer deletions and N-nucleotide insertions.

Sequenced by immunoSEQ multiplex PCR; TCRdb stores in-frame clones only, minus some. The sample shows 10,000 to 13,000 clones, none of them appearing just once. The specimen sequenced was peripheral blood mononuclear cells. The receptor source for this set is a human donor with common variable immunodeficiency.

Regarding this clone: The read gets to within 3 residues of the CDR3 end, and the germline J gene fills in the rest. This chain joins TRBV5-1 and TRBJ1-2; a possible D gene is TRBD1 (6 bases). The CDR3 consists of 13 residues. Trimming removed 0 bases at V and 7 bases at J, with 10 bases between. Per the germline V gene, CDR1 is SGHRS and CDR2 is YFSETQ. Incomplete CDR3 DNA: TGCGCCAGCAGCTTGGACAGGGCGCTTGGC. Protein sequence: CASSLDRALG. The CDR3 in full is CASSLDRALGYTF.

A few counts support this clone. Read sequence stops 3 residues before the CDR3 end, and the germline J gene provides the missing end. The genes are TRBV19 and TRBJ2-7; TRBD2 matches at 13 bases. There are 15 residues in the CDR3. V was clipped by 4 bases and J by 4 bases; unmatched bases: 4. Germline lookup yields CDR1 LNHDA and CDR2 SQIVND (reference sequence). The sequenced CDR3 bases are TGTGCCAGTAGTACCCGGACTAGCGGGAGTTACGAG. Residues: CASSTRTSGSYE. The whole CDR3 region reads CASSTRTSGSYEQYF.

A few counts support this clone. The germline gene is not matched at one end of the junction; a read error may be the cause. The CDR3 extends 3 residues past the end of the read, so its final part is completed from the germline J gene. The V and J genes are TRBV7-7 and TRBJ2-2; D perhaps matches TRBD1 (5 bases). The CDR3 has 13 amino acids. The V gene's germline CDR1 is SSHAT and CDR2 FNYEAQ (reference sequence). This chain's CDR3 is CASSLTATGELFF. The DNA read from the CDR3 is TGTGCTAGCAGCTTGACAGCCACCGGGGAG.

This clone has only a few counts. The sequence runs out 3 residues before the end of the CDR3; the remainder is reconstructed from the germline J gene. The rearrangement uses TRBV5-1 and TRBJ2-1; TRBD2 matches 8 bases. The CDR3 length is 15 residues. J was trimmed by 5 bases and V by 2 bases; bases with no gene match: 6. From germline, CDR1 is SGHRS and CDR2 YFSETQ. The CDR3 sequence: CASSFPRSGNNEQFF. CDR3 DNA (partial): TGCGCCAGCAGCTTTCCCCGTAGCGGGAACAATGAG.

This clone was recorded a few times. The read finishes 3 residues shy of the CDR3 end, and the germline J gene is used to complete it. The chain employs TRBV19 and TRBJ1-3; 8 nucleotides line up with TRBD1. The V gene's germline CDR1 is LNHDA and CDR2 SQIVND (reference sequence). V shed 5 bases and J 0 bases; nucleotides not matched to a gene: 3. The length of the CDR3 is 15 residues. The CDR3 bases that were read are TGTGCCAGTAGTGGGACAGGCCTCTCTGGAAACACC. Translation gives CASSGTGLSGNT. The entire CDR3 protein reads CASSGTGLSGNTIYF.

This clone has a handful of counts. The read stops 3 residues short of the end of the CDR3; the missing end is completed from the germline J gene. The V and J genes are TRBV30 and TRBJ1-2; TRBD1 aligns across 7 bases. Trimming took 5 bases from V and 4 from J; bases not matched to a gene: 13. The germline gives CDR1 GTSNPN, CDR2 SVGIG (reference sequence). CDR3 size: 15 residues. The CDR3 protein is CAWRRPGQTLYGYTF. The part of the CDR3 DNA that was read is TGTGCCTGGCGAAGGCCGGGACAGACACTCTATGGC.

This clone was seen a few times. The sequenced CDR3 bases are TGTGCCTGGAGTGGGGCGGGGAACACTGAA. Protein product: CAWSGAGNTE. The CDR3 as a whole reads CAWSGAGNTEAFF. This chain joins TRBV30 and TRBJ1-1, with no clear D. The sequenced fragment ends 3 residues before the CDR3 boundary, so the rest is inferred from the germline J gene. V was clipped by 1 base and J by 1 base, with 7 bases between them. In germline, CDR1 is GTSNPN, CDR2 SVGIG (reference sequence). The CDR3 totals 13 residues. Full variable domain (missing parts from reference TRBV30 and TRBJ1-1): SQTIHQWPATLVQPVGSPLSLECTVEGTSNPNLYWYRQAAGRGLQLLFYSVGIGQISSEVPQNLSASRPQDRQFILSSKKLLLSDSGFYLCAWSGAGNTEAFFGQGTRLTVV.

A remark on this clone: The read halts 3 residues ahead of the CDR3 end, with the missing end drawn from the germline J gene. V usage is TRBV19 and J usage is TRBJ2-1; 10 nucleotides align to TRBD1. The CDR3 totals 13 residues. The trim removed 7 bases at V and 9 bases at J, leaving 6 bases unmatched. Germline loops: CDR1 LNHDA, CDR2 SQIVND (reference sequence). The CDR3 is CASKRQGASEQFF. CDR3 DNA (partial): TGTGCCAGTAAAAGACAGGGGGCGAGTGAG.

For this clone: Read coverage stops 3 residues before the CDR3 terminus; the germline J gene supplies the remainder. The gene calls are TRBV7-3 and TRBJ2-1; a possible D gene is TRBD2 (7 bases). This CDR3 is built from 14 residues. Deletions cut 4 bases from V and 6 bases from J, with 13 bases between. In germline, CDR1 is SGHTA, CDR2 FQGTGA. CDR3 sequence: CASSSRGGGNEQFF. The part of the CDR3 DNA that was read is TGTGCCAGCAGCTCCAGGGGCGGGGGCAATGAG.

The CDR3 region is CASSLTSLDTQYF. CDR3 DNA, as far as it was read: TGTGCCAGCAGCCTAACTAGTCTTGATACG. This chain connects TRBV7-6 to TRBJ2-3; possible D gene TRBD2, 5 bases. The read falls 3 residues short of the CDR3 end, and the missing part is taken from the germline J gene. V was pared by 5 bases and J by 6 bases, with 12 bases between. There are 13 residues in the CDR3. CDR1 SGHVS and CDR2 FNYEAQ come from the germline V gene.

Only a few counts were recorded for this clone. The read terminates 3 residues before the CDR3 end, so the remaining end is supplied by the germline J gene. The chain is built from TRBV7-9 and TRBJ2-7; 11 bases line up with TRBD2. Trimming took 2 bases from V and 2 from J; bases not matched to a gene: 2. Looked up from germline, CDR1 is SEHNR and CDR2 is FQNEAQ (reference sequence). The CDR3 is 15 residues long. The sequenced CDR3 bases are TGTGCCAGCAGCTTATCGACTAGCGGGACCTACGAG. Residues: CASSLSTSGTYE. The CDR3 as a whole reads CASSLSTSGTYEQYF.

The table lists this clone with a few counts. The read comes to an end 3 residues before the CDR3 does, leaving the germline J gene to fill in the end. The chain links TRBV30 to TRBJ2-2; D is undetermined. Looked up from germline, CDR1 is GTSNPN and CDR2 is SVGIG (reference sequence). This CDR3 contains 15 residues. V was pared by 0 bases and J by 5 bases, with 13 bases between. CDR3 DNA (partial): TGTGCCTGGAGTGTATCAGGTCGCATAACCGGGGAG. It is translated as CAWSVSGRITGE. The full CDR3 reads CAWSVSGRITGELFF.

For this clone: The read comes to an end 3 residues before the CDR3 does, leaving the germline J gene to fill in the end. This chain joins TRBV5-1 and TRBJ2-1; 7 bases are shared with TRBD2. The V segment lost 4 bases and the J segment 4 bases; nucleotides outside the gene matches: 5. The germline CDR1 and CDR2 sequences are SGHRS and YFSETQ. CDR3 size: 14 residues. CDR3 region: CASSLTSAYNEQFF. The CDR3 DNA, read in part, is TGCGCCAGCAGCCTCACTAGCGCTTACAATGAG.

Details on this clone: The read finishes 3 residues shy of the CDR3 end, and the germline J gene is used to complete it. This chain connects TRBV7-6 to TRBJ2-2; TRBD2 aligns across 7 bases. The ends lost 5 bases at V and 1 base at J; junction bases unmatched: 4. The CDR3 sequence is 15 residues long. In germline, CDR1 is SGHVS, CDR2 FNYEAQ. CDR3 DNA, as far as it was read: TGTGCCAGCAGCCCCTGGGGGGGGAACACCGGGGAG. It yields the protein CASSPWGGNTGE. The whole CDR3 reads CASSPWGGNTGELFF.

There are a few counts of this clone. Coverage ceases 3 residues before the CDR3 finishes, and the germline J gene fills in the end. The chain has TRBV2 and TRBJ1-5, with 9 bases aligning to TRBD1. Germline V gives CDR1 SNHLY, CDR2 FYNNEI. The CDR3 has 14 residues. Trimming at V came to 6 bases and at J to 6 bases, leaving 6 bases not matched to a gene. The CDR3 region is CASSGTGNGQPQHF. Partial CDR3 DNA: TGTGCCAGCAGCGGGACAGGGAACGGTCAGCCC.

This clone was picked up a small number of times. The CDR3 extends 3 residues past the end of the read, so its final part is completed from the germline J gene. This chain links TRBV7-9 with TRBJ2-7; D remains unclear. The CDR3 extends over 12 amino acids. CDR1 and CDR2 (germline): SEHNR, FQNEAQ (reference sequence). V gave up 3 bases and J gave up 4 bases, with 7 bases separating them. This CDR3 reads CASSFSLYEQYF. The sequenced part of the CDR3 DNA is TGTGCCAGCAGCTTCTCGTTGTACGAG.

This clone has only a few counts. The read terminates 3 residues before the CDR3 end, so the remaining end is supplied by the germline J gene. The V and J genes are TRBV7-2 and TRBJ2-3, with no clear D. The CDR3 is made up of 15 amino acids. V lost 0 bases to trimming and J lost 0 bases, with 7 bases between them. Germline-derived CDR1 and CDR2 are SGHTA and FQGNSA. CDR3 amino acids: CASSLAATSTDTQYF. CDR3 bases read: TGTGCCAGCAGCTTAGCGGCAACCAGCACAGATACG.

This clone is labeled medium-sized. The observed sequence ends 3 residues before the CDR3 terminus, with the missing tail filled in from the germline J gene. The rearrangement links TRBV14 to TRBJ1-1; D not resolved. The CDR3 is made up of 15 amino acids. The V and J ends lost 2 bases and 1 base respectively, with 11 bases between them. Per germline, CDR1 SGHDN and CDR2 FVKESK. CDR3 DNA (partial): TGTGCCAGCAGCCAATCAAGCGTCAGGAACACTGAA. It specifies CASSQSSVRNTE. The full CDR3 sequence reads CASSQSSVRNTEAFF. Using reference TRBV14 and TRBJ1-1 for the parts outside the CDR3, the full variable domain is EAGVTQFPSHSVIEKGQTVTLRCDPISGHDNLYWYRRVMGKEIKFLLHFVKESKQDESGMPNNRFLAERTGGTYSTLKVQPAELEDSGVYFCASSQSSVRNTEAFFGQGTRLTVV.

This clone was observed a handful of times. The CDR3 extends 3 residues past the end of the read, so its final part is completed from the germline J gene. V gene TRBV6-4 combines with J gene TRBJ2-3, with 9 bases aligning to TRBD2. Trimming took 5 bases from V and 0 from J; bases not matched to a gene: 3. CDR1 is MRHNA and CDR2 is SNTAGT in the germline V gene. CDR3 length: 15 residues. CDR3 DNA, as far as it was read: TGTGCCAGCAGTCCCACTAGCGGGAGCACAGATACG. Translating gives CASSPTSGSTDT. The full CDR3 is CASSPTSGSTDTQYF.

This clone was picked up a small number of times. The read finishes 3 residues shy of the CDR3 end, and the germline J gene is used to complete it. The chain recombines TRBV6-2 or TRBV6-3 with TRBJ2-7, with 7 bases that match TRBD2. Losses at the gene ends were 6 bases for V and 0 bases for J; bases not matched to a gene: 14. Per germline, CDR1 MNHEY and CDR2 SVGEGT. The CDR3 spans 17 residues. The CDR3 here is CASRNGLGRAGSYEQYF. The sequenced part of the CDR3 DNA is TGTGCCAGCAGGAACGGACTAGGACGCGCGGGCTCCTACGAG.